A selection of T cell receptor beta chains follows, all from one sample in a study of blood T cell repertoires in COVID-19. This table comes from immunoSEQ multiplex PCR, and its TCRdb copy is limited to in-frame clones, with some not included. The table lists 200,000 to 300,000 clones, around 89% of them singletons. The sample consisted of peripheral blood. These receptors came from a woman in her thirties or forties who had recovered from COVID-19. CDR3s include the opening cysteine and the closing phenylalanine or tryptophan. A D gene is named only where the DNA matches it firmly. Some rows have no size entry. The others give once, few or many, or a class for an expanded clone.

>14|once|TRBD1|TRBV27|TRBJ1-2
CASSFGGQNYGYTF
TGTGCCAGCAGTTTCGGGGGACAGAACTATGGCTACACCTTC
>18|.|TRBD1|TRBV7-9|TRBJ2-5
CASSLAGGRGPYQETQYF
TGTGCCAGCAGCTTAGCGGGGGGCAGGGGGCCCTACCAAGAGACCCAGTACTTC
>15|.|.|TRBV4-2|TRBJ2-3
CASSLPGSGTDTQYF
TGTGCCAGCAGCCTCCCAGGTAGCGGCACAGATACGCAGTATTTT
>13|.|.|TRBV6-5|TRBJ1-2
CATKGTGSYGYTF
TGTGCCACAAAGGGAACAGGGAGCTATGGCTACACCTTC
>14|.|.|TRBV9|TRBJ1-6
CASSVGTVNSPLHF
TGTGCCAGCAGCGTAGGGACAGTAAATTCACCCCTCCACTTT
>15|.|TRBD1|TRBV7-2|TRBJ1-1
CASSPRDSRWTEAFF
TGTGCCAGCAGCCCCAGGGACAGCCGGTGGACTGAAGCTTTCTTT
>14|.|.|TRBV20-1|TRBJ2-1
CSASEGSIHNEQFF
TGCAGTGCTAGTGAGGGGAGTATTCACAATGAGCAGTTCTTC
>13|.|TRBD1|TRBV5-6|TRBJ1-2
CASSPGQSGAYTF
TGTGCCAGCAGCCCGGGACAGTCTGGTGCCTACACCTTC
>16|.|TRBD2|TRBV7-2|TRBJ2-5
CASSRGLAGGLETQYF
TGTGCCAGCAGCAGGGGGCTAGCGGGAGGATTGGAGACCCAGTACTTC
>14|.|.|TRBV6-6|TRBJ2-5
CASNRDRLQETQYF
TGTGCCAGCAACCGAGACAGGCTCCAAGAGACCCAGTACTTC
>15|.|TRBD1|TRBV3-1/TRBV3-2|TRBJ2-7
CASSLGTGGPYEQYF
TGTGCCAGCAGCCTTGGGACAGGGGGCCCCTACGAGCAGTACTTC
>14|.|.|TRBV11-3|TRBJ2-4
CASSGGAAKNIQYF
TGTGCCAGCAGTGGGGGCGCGGCCAAAAACATTCAGTACTTC
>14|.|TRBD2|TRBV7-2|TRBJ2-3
CASSLAGGGDTQYF
TGTGCCAGCAGCTTAGCCGGGGGGGGCGATACGCAGTATTTT
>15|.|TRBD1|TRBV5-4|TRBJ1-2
CASSPGQGRNYGYTF
TGTGCCAGCAGCCCCGGACAGGGGCGAAACTATGGCTACACCTTC
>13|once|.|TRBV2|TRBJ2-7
CASTLNLGDEQYF
TGTGCCAGCACACTTAATTTAGGGGACGAGCAGTACTTC
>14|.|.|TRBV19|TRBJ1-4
CASSIQGRPEKLFF
TGTGCCAGTAGTATACAGGGGCGTCCGGAAAAACTGTTTTTT
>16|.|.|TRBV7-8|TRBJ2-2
CASSLALGPGTGELFF
TGTGCCAGCAGCTTAGCGCTGGGTCCGGGCACCGGGGAGCTGTTTTTT
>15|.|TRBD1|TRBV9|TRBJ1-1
CASSVAVQGYTEAFF
TGTGCCAGCAGCGTAGCGGTACAGGGGTACACTGAAGCTTTCTTT
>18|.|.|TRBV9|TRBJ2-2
CASSVALAGAANTGELFF
TGTGCCAGCAGCGTAGCTCTGGCAGGGGCCGCGAACACCGGGGAGCTGTTTTTT
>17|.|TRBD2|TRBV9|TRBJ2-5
CASSVAASGIYLETQYF
TGTGCCAGCAGCGTGGCAGCTAGCGGGATTTATTTGGAGACCCAGTACTTC
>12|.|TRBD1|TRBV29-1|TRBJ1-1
CSGGQLNTEAFF
TGCAGCGGGGGACAGCTGAACACTGAAGCTTTCTTT
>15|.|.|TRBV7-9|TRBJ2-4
CASSTRLVGKNIQYF
TGTGCCAGCAGCACCCGACTAGTCGGCAAAAACATTCAGTACTTC
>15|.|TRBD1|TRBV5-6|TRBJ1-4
CASSLPGTENEKLFF
TGTGCCAGCAGCCTCCCCGGGACAGAGAATGAAAAACTGTTTTTT
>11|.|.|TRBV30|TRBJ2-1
CAWSVANEQFF
TGTGCCTGGAGTGTGGCCAATGAGCAGTTCTTC
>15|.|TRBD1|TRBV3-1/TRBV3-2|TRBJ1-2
CASSHRQGSHYGYTF
TGTGCCAGCAGCCACCGACAGGGTTCACATTATGGCTACACCTTC
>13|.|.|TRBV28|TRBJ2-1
CASSLFLDNEQFF
TGTGCCAGCAGTTTATTCCTCGACAATGAGCAGTTCTTC
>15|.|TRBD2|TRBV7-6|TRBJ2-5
CASSPRGTNQETQYF
TGTGCCAGCAGCCCCCGCGGGACTAACCAAGAGACCCAGTACTTC
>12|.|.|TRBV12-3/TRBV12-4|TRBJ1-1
CASSPFPTEAFF
TGTGCCAGCAGCCCTTTCCCTACTGAAGCTTTCTTT
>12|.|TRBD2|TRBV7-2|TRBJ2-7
CASSFPSGEQYF
TGTGCCAGCAGCTTCCCTAGCGGGGAGCAGTACTTC